The entry below gives a single T cell receptor beta chain sequence along with its context. The data belong to a study of T-cell reconstitution after alpha-beta-depleted transplantation in children. V was clipped by 0 bases and J by 2 bases, with 19 bases between them. This CDR3 comprises 18 residues. The V gene's germline CDR1 is SGHRS and CDR2 YFSETQ. Preparing the TCRbeta library involved the use of unique molecular identifiers. Each CDR3 protein gets one entry after TCRdb re-called the PCR reads with MiXCR. The repertoire has hundreds of thousands of distinct CDR3 sequences, around 19% of them found once; the top ten carry 3% to 4%.

The rearrangement links TRBV5-1 to TRBJ2-3; D is perhaps TRBD1 or TRBD2 (6 bases each). The TCR sequence derives from a human donor who donated a stem cell graft to a child with acute lymphoblastic leukemia. The sequencing used PBMCs from the stem cell graft donor, collected from the stem cell graft. This CDR3 is CASSLGGLASHFTDTQYF. The CDR3 DNA is TGCGCCAGCAGCTTGGGGGGGCTAGCGTCCCATTTCACAGATACGCAGTATTTT.